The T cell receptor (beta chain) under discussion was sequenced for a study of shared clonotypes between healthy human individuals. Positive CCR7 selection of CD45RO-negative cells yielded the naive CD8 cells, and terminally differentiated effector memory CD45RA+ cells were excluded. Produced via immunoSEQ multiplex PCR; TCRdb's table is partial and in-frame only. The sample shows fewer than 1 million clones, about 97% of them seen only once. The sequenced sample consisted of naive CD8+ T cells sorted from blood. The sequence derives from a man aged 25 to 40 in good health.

Written as DNA, the CDR3 is TGTGCCAGCAGCTTAGTATCCTATTGGCAGTTCTTC. Translation gives CASSLVSYWQFF. The chain is built from TRBV7-6 and TRBJ2-1; unclear D gene. From germline, CDR1 is SGHVS and CDR2 FNYEAQ. V was pared by 1 base and J by 12 bases, with 10 bases between. This CDR3 region has 12 residues.